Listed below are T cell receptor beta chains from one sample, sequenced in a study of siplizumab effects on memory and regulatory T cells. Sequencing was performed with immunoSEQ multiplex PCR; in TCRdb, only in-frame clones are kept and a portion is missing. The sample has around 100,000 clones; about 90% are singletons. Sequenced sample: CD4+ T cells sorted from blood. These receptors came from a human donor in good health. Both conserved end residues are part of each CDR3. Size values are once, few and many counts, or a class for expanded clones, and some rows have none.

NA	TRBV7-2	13	CASSFGRATEAFF
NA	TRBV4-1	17	CASSLGGVGPSTDTQYF
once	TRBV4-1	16	CASSQLTTTTNYGYTF
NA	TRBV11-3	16	CASSLIFGGVTGELFF
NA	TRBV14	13	CASSQVVGGEQFF
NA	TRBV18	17	CASSTKGQNHMNTEAFF
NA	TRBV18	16	CASSPAGRSSGNTIYF
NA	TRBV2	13	CASRRGPNQPQHF
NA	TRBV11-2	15	CASSLTGSDYNEQFF
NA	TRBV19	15	CASSIGDRNTGELFF
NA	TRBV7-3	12	CASSNTEGRQVF
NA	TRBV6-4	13	CASSVDGDQPQHF
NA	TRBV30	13	CACRQGLTYEQYF
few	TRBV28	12	CASSSQVGGQYF
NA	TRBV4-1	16	CASSQGGQAINQPQHF
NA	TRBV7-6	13	CATATGSGTEAFF
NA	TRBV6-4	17	CASSGQSYSYSGNTIYF
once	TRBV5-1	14	CASSYGSGYNEQFF
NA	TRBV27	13	CASSSRGTGELFF
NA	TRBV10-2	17	CASRGDRGDFFTDTQYF
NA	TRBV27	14	CASSFARDGYGYTF
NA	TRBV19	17	CASSPTADPFSTDTQYF
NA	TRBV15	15	CATSRVEGGLNGYTF
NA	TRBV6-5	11	CASGRGLQQFF
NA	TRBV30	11	CAWSLGVGQFF
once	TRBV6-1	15	CASAHRGGSSYEQYF
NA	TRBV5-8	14	CASSLYRGPYEQYF
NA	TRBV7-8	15	CASSLASNNFEKLFF
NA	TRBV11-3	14	CASSLAGLQSEQFF